This is a list of T cell receptor beta chains from one sample in a study of T and B cells in COVID-19 patients. TCRdb passed the multiplex PCR reads through MiXCR, listing each CDR3 protein once. The sample shows about 15,000 distinct CDR3 sequences, about 29% of them seen only once. The sequenced sample consisted of blood. The receptor source for this set is a human donor who had recovered from COVID-19. CDR3s include the opening cysteine and the closing phenylalanine or tryptophan. D genes are given only for firm matches. Some rows mark clone size as missing; the rest say once, few, many or name a class of expanded clone.

clone size: few; J gene: TRBJ2-5; CDR3 length: 14; V gene: TRBV6-2/TRBV6-3; D gene: .; CDR3 protein: CASSYLQVEETQYF; CDR3 DNA: TGTGCCAGCAGTTACTTACAGGTTGAGGAGACCCAGTACTTC
clone size: .; J gene: TRBJ1-5; CDR3 length: 14; V gene: TRBV6-2/TRBV6-3; D gene: .; CDR3 protein: CASSGGEPHQPQHF; CDR3 DNA: TGTGCCAGCAGTGGGGGCGAACCCCATCAGCCCCAGCATTTT
clone size: .; J gene: TRBJ2-5; CDR3 length: 12; V gene: TRBV7-9; D gene: .; CDR3 protein: CASTGLTLTQYF; CDR3 DNA: TGTGCCAGCACCGGGCTAACTCTGACCCAGTACTTC
clone size: few; J gene: TRBJ1-1; CDR3 length: 16; V gene: TRBV5-4; D gene: TRBD1; CDR3 protein: CASSSGQGERNTEAFF; CDR3 DNA: TGTGCCAGCAGCTCTGGACAGGGGGAACGGAACACTGAAGCTTTCTTT
clone size: medium-sized; J gene: TRBJ2-2; CDR3 length: 17; V gene: TRBV19; D gene: TRBD1; CDR3 protein: CASSPSLTGGITGELFF; CDR3 DNA: TGTGCCAGTAGTCCGTCCCTGACAGGGGGAATCACCGGGGAGCTGTTTTTT
clone size: .; J gene: TRBJ2-3; CDR3 length: 16; V gene: TRBV6-4; D gene: TRBD2; CDR3 protein: CASAGTSGGSTDTQYF; CDR3 DNA: TGTGCCAGCGCCGGGACTAGCGGGGGTAGCACAGATACGCAGTATTTT
clone size: once; J gene: TRBJ1-2; CDR3 length: 12; V gene: TRBV30; D gene: .; CDR3 protein: CAWSSGISGYTF; CDR3 DNA: TGTGCCTGGAGTTCGGGGATTAGTGGCTACACCTTC
clone size: .; J gene: TRBJ2-1; CDR3 length: 13; V gene: TRBV29-1; D gene: TRBD2; CDR3 protein: CSGQTSGSDKQFF; CDR3 DNA: TGCAGCGGGCAAACTAGCGGGAGCGATAAGCAGTTCTTC
clone size: .; J gene: TRBJ2-7; CDR3 length: 14; V gene: TRBV20-1; D gene: .; CDR3 protein: CSATDRRPSYEQYF; CDR3 DNA: TGCAGTGCTACGGATCGGCGACCCTCCTACGAGCAGTACTTC
clone size: .; J gene: TRBJ2-2; CDR3 length: 12; V gene: TRBV7-2; D gene: .; CDR3 protein: CAAIRRTGELFF; CDR3 DNA: TGTGCCGCGATACGACGTACCGGGGAGCTGTTTTTT
clone size: few; J gene: TRBJ1-2; CDR3 length: 16; V gene: TRBV5-6; D gene: .; CDR3 protein: CASSPAGQGGDYGYTF; CDR3 DNA: TGTGCCAGCAGTCCCGCGGGGCAGGGAGGGGACTATGGCTACACCTTC
clone size: medium-sized; J gene: TRBJ2-5; CDR3 length: 14; V gene: TRBV19; D gene: TRBD2; CDR3 protein: CASTPGLASGAQYF; CDR3 DNA: TGTGCCAGTACCCCGGGACTAGCGAGTGGTGCCCAGTACTTC
clone size: .; J gene: TRBJ2-7; CDR3 length: 13; V gene: TRBV27; D gene: TRBD2; CDR3 protein: CASSPGLASEQYF; CDR3 DNA: TGTGCCAGCAGTCCTGGACTAGCGAGCGAGCAGTACTTC
clone size: once; J gene: TRBJ2-7; CDR3 length: 18; V gene: TRBV10-3; D gene: TRBD1; CDR3 protein: CAISESGQGFNGGYEQYF; CDR3 DNA: TGTGCCATCAGTGAGTCTGGACAGGGATTTAATGGCGGGTACGAGCAGTACTTC
clone size: once; J gene: TRBJ1-2; CDR3 length: 13; V gene: TRBV27; D gene: .; CDR3 protein: CTSSLSGQTGYTF; CDR3 DNA: TGTACCAGCAGTTTATCAGGACAGACGGGCTACACCTTC
clone size: .; J gene: TRBJ2-7; CDR3 length: 15; V gene: TRBV6-1; D gene: .; CDR3 protein: CASSEFQGLSYEQYF; CDR3 DNA: TGTGCCAGCAGTGAGTTTCAGGGTCTTTCCTACGAGCAGTACTTC
clone size: .; J gene: TRBJ2-6; CDR3 length: 14; V gene: TRBV5-4; D gene: .; CDR3 protein: CASSGRGGANVLTF; CDR3 DNA: TGTGCCAGCAGCGGGCGGGGAGGGGCCAACGTCCTGACTTTC
clone size: .; J gene: TRBJ2-3; CDR3 length: 15; V gene: TRBV20-1; D gene: TRBD1; CDR3 protein: CSALGQGIRTDTQYF; CDR3 DNA: TGCAGTGCTCTGGGACAGGGCATACGCACAGATACGCAGTATTTT
clone size: .; J gene: TRBJ1-1; CDR3 length: 16; V gene: TRBV6-5; D gene: .; CDR3 protein: CASSYSLGDLNTEAFF; CDR3 DNA: TGTGCCAGCAGTTACTCCCTCGGGGATCTGAACACTGAAGCTTTCTTT
clone size: .; J gene: TRBJ2-2; CDR3 length: 14; V gene: TRBV5-1; D gene: .; CDR3 protein: CASYRDRNSGELFF; CDR3 DNA: TGCGCCAGCTACCGAGACAGGAATTCCGGGGAGCTGTTTTTT
clone size: medium-sized; J gene: TRBJ2-1; CDR3 length: 14; V gene: TRBV5-4; D gene: TRBD1; CDR3 protein: CASSSKRQGNEQFF; CDR3 DNA: TGTGCCAGCAGCTCAAAACGACAGGGTAATGAGCAGTTCTTC
clone size: .; J gene: TRBJ2-7; CDR3 length: 12; V gene: TRBV24-1; D gene: .; CDR3 protein: CATSRGGREQYF; CDR3 DNA: TGTGCCACCTCTAGGGGGGGCCGCGAGCAGTACTTC
clone size: few; J gene: TRBJ1-5; CDR3 length: 14; V gene: TRBV5-5; D gene: .; CDR3 protein: CASSLDGTSKPQHF; CDR3 DNA: TGTGCCAGCAGCTTAGATGGGACCTCCAAGCCCCAGCATTTT
clone size: medium-sized; J gene: TRBJ2-1; CDR3 length: 12; V gene: TRBV19; D gene: .; CDR3 protein: CATKDLNNEQFF; CDR3 DNA: TGTGCCACCAAAGACTTGAACAATGAGCAGTTCTTC
clone size: few; J gene: TRBJ2-3; CDR3 length: 16; V gene: TRBV18; D gene: .; CDR3 protein: CASSPRQATHTDTQYF; CDR3 DNA: TGTGCCAGCTCACCCCGACAAGCTACCCACACAGATACGCAGTATTTT
clone size: many; J gene: TRBJ1-1; CDR3 length: 11; V gene: TRBV29-1; D gene: .; CDR3 protein: CSVHKATEAFF; CDR3 DNA: TGCAGCGTTCACAAAGCCACTGAAGCTTTCTTT
clone size: .; J gene: TRBJ1-5; CDR3 length: 15; V gene: TRBV5-6; D gene: .; CDR3 protein: CASSGRGRSNQPQHF; CDR3 DNA: TGTGCCAGCAGCGGACGTGGGCGGAGCAATCAGCCCCAGCATTTT
clone size: .; J gene: TRBJ2-7; CDR3 length: 14; V gene: TRBV5-4; D gene: .; CDR3 protein: CASSLRGVAYEQYF; CDR3 DNA: TGTGCCAGCAGCTTGAGAGGGGTTGCCTACGAGCAGTACTTC
clone size: many; J gene: TRBJ2-7; CDR3 length: 16; V gene: TRBV5-4; D gene: .; CDR3 protein: CASSAGHRAGIYEQYF; CDR3 DNA: TGTGCCAGCAGCGCAGGACATAGGGCCGGGATCTACGAGCAGTACTTC
clone size: .; J gene: TRBJ2-3; CDR3 length: 14; V gene: TRBV29-1; D gene: .; CDR3 protein: CSVDSGGGTDTQYF; CDR3 DNA: TGCAGCGTGGATTCCGGGGGCGGCACAGATACGCAGTATTTT
clone size: .; J gene: TRBJ2-5; CDR3 length: 13; V gene: TRBV10-3; D gene: TRBD1; CDR3 protein: CAISLQGEETQYF; CDR3 DNA: TGTGCCATCAGCCTACAGGGGGAAGAGACCCAGTACTTC
clone size: .; J gene: TRBJ1-4; CDR3 length: 15; V gene: TRBV7-6; D gene: TRBD1; CDR3 protein: CASSPVGQNNEKLFF; CDR3 DNA: TGTGCCAGCAGCCCGGTGGGACAGAATAATGAAAAACTGTTTTTT
clone size: few; J gene: TRBJ1-2; CDR3 length: 15; V gene: TRBV18; D gene: .; CDR3 protein: CASSPLTWDFNGYTF; CDR3 DNA: TGTGCCAGCTCACCCCTAACGTGGGACTTTAATGGCTACACCTTC
clone size: few; J gene: TRBJ1-5; CDR3 length: 16; V gene: TRBV18; D gene: .; CDR3 protein: CASSRSFDGSTQPQHF; CDR3 DNA: TGTGCCAGCTCACGGTCTTTTGACGGATCGACTCAGCCCCAGCATTTT
clone size: medium-sized; J gene: TRBJ1-5; CDR3 length: 15; V gene: TRBV11-3; D gene: TRBD1; CDR3 protein: CASSIDRVRSQPQHF; CDR3 DNA: TGTGCCAGCAGCATCGACAGGGTACGAAGTCAGCCCCAGCATTTT
clone size: few; J gene: TRBJ1-2; CDR3 length: 13; V gene: TRBV10-3; D gene: .; CDR3 protein: CAIRIPSNYGYTF; CDR3 DNA: TGTGCCATCAGAATACCCTCTAACTATGGCTACACCTTC
clone size: .; J gene: TRBJ1-1; CDR3 length: 13; V gene: TRBV30; D gene: .; CDR3 protein: CAWSVLFTTEAFF; CDR3 DNA: TGTGCCTGGAGTGTACTTTTCACCACTGAAGCTTTCTTT
clone size: medium-sized; J gene: TRBJ2-7; CDR3 length: 14; V gene: TRBV6-5; D gene: .; CDR3 protein: CASRGGIGSYEQYF; CDR3 DNA: TGTGCCAGCAGAGGGGGTATCGGGTCCTACGAGCAGTACTTC
clone size: .; J gene: TRBJ2-1; CDR3 length: 16; V gene: TRBV5-6; D gene: TRBD2; CDR3 protein: CASSQPGLASYNEQFF; CDR3 DNA: TGTGCCAGCAGTCAGCCGGGACTAGCTTCCTACAATGAGCAGTTCTTC
clone size: medium-sized; J gene: TRBJ1-4; CDR3 length: 12; V gene: TRBV15; D gene: .; CDR3 protein: CATSPGDEKLFF; CDR3 DNA: TGTGCCACCAGCCCAGGGGACGAAAAACTGTTTTTT
clone size: once; J gene: TRBJ1-4; CDR3 length: 13; V gene: TRBV20-1; D gene: .; CDR3 protein: CSATTGKGEKLFF; CDR3 DNA: TGCAGTGCTACCACAGGGAAGGGTGAAAAACTGTTTTTT
clone size: .; J gene: TRBJ2-5; CDR3 length: 12; V gene: TRBV10-1; D gene: .; CDR3 protein: CASSESQETQYF; CDR3 DNA: TGCGCCAGCAGTGAGTCTCAAGAGACCCAGTACTTC
clone size: medium-sized; J gene: TRBJ2-3; CDR3 length: 13; V gene: TRBV27; D gene: .; CDR3 protein: CASSLFSTDTQYF; CDR3 DNA: TGTGCCAGCAGTTTATTCAGCACAGATACGCAGTATTTT
clone size: medium-sized; J gene: TRBJ2-7; CDR3 length: 11; V gene: TRBV30; D gene: .; CDR3 protein: CAWSAGSEQYF; CDR3 DNA: TGTGCCTGGAGTGCCGGAAGCGAGCAGTACTTC